These T cell receptor beta chains were read from a single sample in a study of blood T cell repertoires in COVID-19. Repertoires were generated with immunoSEQ multiplex PCR, while TCRdb's copy carries only in-frame clones and drops some. The table records more than 55,000 clones, over 80% of them present only once. The sequenced sample was peripheral blood. These receptors were taken from a human donor with active COVID-19. The donor label of this sample is uncertain. Each CDR3 is given with its conserved first and last residue. The order of the fields is J gene, D gene, clone size, V gene, CDR3 DNA, CDR3 protein. The D gene is left open where the match is weak. Clone sizes are given selectively: once, few, many, or a class where the clone is expanded.

>TRBJ2-7|NA|once|TRBV9
TGTGCCAGCAGCCCCTCTAGGAACCACGAGCAGTACTTC
CASSPSRNHEQYF
>TRBJ2-7|NA|NA|TRBV18
TGTGCCAGCTCACCTTCAAGGGGGAAGGCCGAGCAGTACTTC
CASSPSRGKAEQYF
>TRBJ1-5|TRBD1|NA|TRBV6-2/TRBV6-3
TGTGCCAGCAGCCTCGGGACAGCTAGCAATCAGCCCCAGCATTTT
CASSLGTASNQPQHF
>TRBJ2-5|NA|once|TRBV27
TGTGCCAGCAGTTTATCGGACGGGGGACGAGAGACCCAGTACTTC
CASSLSDGGRETQYF
>TRBJ2-7|TRBD2|NA|TRBV27
TGTGCCAGCACGCCGGGACTAGCGGGAGTAGGCGAGCAGTACTTC
CASTPGLAGVGEQYF
>TRBJ1-3|TRBD1|NA|TRBV23-1
TGCGCCAGCCCTAGACAGGGACGATGTAGAAACACCATATATTTT
CASPRQGRCRNTIYF
>TRBJ2-6|TRBD2|NA|TRBV5-3
TGTGCCAGAAGCTTTCTACGACTAGCGGGTATATCAGAATGTTCTGGGGCCAACGTCCTGACTTTC
CARSFLRLAGISECSGANVLTF
>TRBJ2-3|TRBD2|NA|TRBV10-1
TGCGCCAGCAGTCTAGCGGGGGACACAGATACGCAGTATTTT
CASSLAGDTDTQYF
>TRBJ2-7|TRBD2|NA|TRBV4-2
TGTGCCAGCAGCCAAGATCAAGGGACTAGCGGCTACGAGCAGTACTTC
CASSQDQGTSGYEQYF
>TRBJ1-5|NA|NA|TRBV2
TGTGCCAGCAGTGGAAGCTCGTGGGCTTATAGCAATCAGCCCCAGCATTTT
CASSGSSWAYSNQPQHF
>TRBJ1-5|TRBD1|once|TRBV7-2
TGTGCCAGCAGCTTAGGGGCCAGGGGGGTGACGAATCAGCCCCAGCATTTT
CASSLGARGVTNQPQHF
>TRBJ2-7|TRBD1|few|TRBV5-4
TGTGCCAGCAGCCTGCGGACAGGGTTCTACGAGCAGTACTTC
CASSLRTGFYEQYF
>TRBJ2-3|TRBD2|NA|TRBV9
TGTGCCAGCAGCGTCCGGACTAGCGGGAGCACAGATACGCAGTATTTT
CASSVRTSGSTDTQYF
>TRBJ2-3|NA|NA|TRBV27
TGTGCCAGCGGGTCAAACAGGGAAGTCACAGATACGCAGTATTTT
CASGSNREVTDTQYF
>TRBJ1-3|NA|NA|TRBV6-5
TGTGCCAGCAAGGGCGGGACCTTGGGAAACACCATATATTTT
CASKGGTLGNTIYF
>TRBJ2-7|TRBD1|once|TRBV23-1
TGCGCGGTCGGTTTGCAGGGGGCGTACGAGCAGTACTTC
CAVGLQGAYEQYF
>TRBJ1-3|NA|NA|TRBV7-2
TGTGCCAGCAGCTTAGCGGGGGCGACGAAAGGAAACACCATATATTTT
CASSLAGATKGNTIYF
>TRBJ2-1|NA|NA|TRBV7-7
TGTGCCAGCAGCTTAGAGCGGAGCTCCTACAATGAGCAGTTCTTC
CASSLERSSYNEQFF
>TRBJ2-1|NA|NA|TRBV19
TGTGCCAGTAGTATAGACGGTAGCTCCTACAATGAGCAGTTCTTC
CASSIDGSSYNEQFF
>TRBJ2-7|NA|NA|TRBV2
TGTGCCAGCAGTGTCCCGCCCGGGGGGCTCGTCTACGAGCAGTACTTC
CASSVPPGGLVYEQYF
>TRBJ2-5|TRBD2|NA|TRBV2
TGTGCCAGCAGTGAAGCGAGCGGGGGCCGCCAAGAGACCCAGTACTTC
CASSEASGGRQETQYF
>TRBJ2-3|NA|NA|TRBV19
TGTGCCAGCTCGAGTTGGACAGATACGCAGTATTTT
CASSSWTDTQYF
>TRBJ1-5|NA|NA|TRBV7-3
TGTGCCAGCAGCCAGGACACGGATCAGCCCCAGCATTTT
CASSQDTDQPQHF